This is a list of T cell receptor beta chains from one sample in a study of T cells in AML relapse after transplant. TCRdb ran MiXCR on the PCR reads and lists one entry per CDR3 protein. This table has 3,300 or so distinct CDR3 sequences, roughly 10% appearing once. The sequences come from bone marrow, either the whole sample or a sorted T cell fraction (not recorded which), collected in complete remission. All receptors come from a human donor who had a stem cell transplant for acute myeloid leukemia. A subset of T cells may come from the graft donor. Both conserved end residues are part of each CDR3. D genes are given only for firm matches. A row's size may be missing; if present it is once, few, many or a size class.

D gene	V gene	J gene	clone size	CDR3 protein	CDR3 DNA
.	TRBV13	TRBJ1-1	many	CASSLGTEVTEAFF	TGTGCCAGCAGCTTAGGGACGGAAGTTACTGAAGCTTTCTTT
.	TRBV2	TRBJ1-4	.	CASSSTEATNEKLFF	TGTGCCAGCAGTAGTACTGAAGCAACTAATGAAAAACTGTTTTTT
.	TRBV6-6	TRBJ1-1	medium-sized	CASSYFRVNTEAFF	TGTGCCAGCAGTTACTTCAGGGTGAACACTGAAGCTTTCTTT
TRBD2	TRBV10-3	TRBJ2-1	medium-sized	CAISGSLAGADNEQFF	TGTGCCATCAGTGGATCACTAGCGGGGGCTGACAATGAGCAGTTCTTC
.	TRBV28	TRBJ2-3	.	CASSLGADTQYF	TGTGCCAGCAGTTTGGGGGCAGATACGCAGTATTTT
.	TRBV4-3	TRBJ1-1	medium-sized	CASSQSTRVDTEAFF	TGCGCCAGCAGCCAATCCACTAGAGTTGACACTGAAGCTTTCTTT
TRBD2	TRBV4-3	TRBJ2-1	medium-sized	CASSQEVLAGDEQFF	TGCGCCAGCAGCCAAGAAGTGCTAGCGGGGGATGAGCAGTTCTTC
.	TRBV5-1	TRBJ2-3	many	CASRGPGSTDTQYF	TGCGCCAGCAGAGGTCCCGGGAGCACAGATACGCAGTATTTT
TRBD2	TRBV9	TRBJ2-5	large	CASSVAGTTETQYF	TGTGCCAGCAGCGTAGCCGGGACTACGGAGACCCAGTACTTC
TRBD1	TRBV24-1	TRBJ2-3	many	CATSDRQGGGTDTQYF	TGTGCCACCAGTGATCGACAGGGGGGAGGAACAGATACGCAGTATTTT
.	TRBV20-1	TRBJ2-5	medium-sized	CSASPLETQYF	TGCAGTGCTAGCCCTCTGGAGACCCAGTACTTC
.	TRBV11-3	TRBJ1-2	medium-sized	CASSLDETDYGYTF	TGTGCCAGCAGCTTAGATGAGACGGACTATGGCTACACCTTC
.	TRBV7-8	TRBJ1-2	medium-sized	CASSLGRFYGYTF	TGTGCCAGCAGCTTGGGACGTTTCTATGGCTACACCTTC
TRBD2	TRBV11-2	TRBJ2-1	few	CASSSPGGAYNEQFF	TGTGCCAGCAGCTCCCCGGGGGGGGCCTACAATGAGCAGTTCTTC
TRBD1	TRBV6-1	TRBJ2-3	medium-sized	CASSERNRGPDTQYF	TGTGCCAGCAGTGAACGTAACAGGGGCCCAGATACGCAGTATTTT
TRBD2	TRBV7-9	TRBJ2-3	many	CASSLVSGGRTDTQYF	TGTGCCAGCAGCTTAGTATCGGGGGGACGCACAGATACGCAGTATTTT
.	TRBV10-3	TRBJ2-6	medium-sized	CAINGGLGANVLTF	TGTGCCATCAATGGGGGGCTTGGGGCCAACGTCCTGACTTTC
TRBD1	TRBV10-3	TRBJ1-1	medium-sized	CATKVTAGQGNTEAFF	TGTGCCACAAAAGTTACGGCGGGACAGGGGAACACTGAAGCTTTCTTT
TRBD2	TRBV5-4	TRBJ2-2	medium-sized	CASSHPGLAGLSTGELFF	TGTGCCAGCAGCCATCCGGGACTAGCGGGGTTATCCACCGGGGAGCTGTTTTTT
TRBD1	TRBV6-4	TRBJ2-1	medium-sized	CASSEGQGAVDEQFF	TGTGCCAGCAGTGAGGGACAGGGGGCGGTCGATGAGCAGTTCTTC
.	TRBV6-2/TRBV6-3	TRBJ1-2	medium-sized	CASSYGTRLNGYTF	TGTGCCAGCAGTTACGGGACGCGTCTAAATGGCTACACCTTC
.	TRBV7-2	TRBJ2-5	many	CASSVFPRGRQETQYF	TGTGCCAGCAGCGTATTTCCCCGCGGGCGTCAAGAGACCCAGTACTTC
.	TRBV7-2	TRBJ2-7	few	CASSLTHGGPIYEQYF	TGTGCCAGCAGCTTAACGCACGGGGGCCCCATCTACGAGCAGTACTTC
TRBD2	TRBV20-1	TRBJ2-3	few	CSARGVPSGPRDTQYF	TGCAGTGCTAGGGGGGTGCCTAGCGGCCCTAGGGATACGCAGTATTTT
TRBD1	TRBV7-9	TRBJ1-1	medium-sized	CASSRKGQENTEAFF	TGTGCCAGCAGCAGAAAAGGACAGGAGAACACTGAAGCTTTCTTT
.	TRBV7-3	TRBJ1-6	many	CASSFPQGTNNSPLHF	TGTGCCAGCAGCTTCCCCCAGGGCACAAATAATTCACCCCTCCACTTT
.	TRBV10-3	TRBJ1-5	medium-sized	CAISESINQPQHF	TGTGCCATCAGTGAGTCGATCAATCAGCCCCAGCATTTT
TRBD1	TRBV7-2	TRBJ1-2	few	CASSLAAGGSGYTF	TGTGCCAGCAGCTTAGCGGCAGGGGGAAGCGGCTACACCTTC
.	TRBV9	TRBJ2-3	medium-sized	CASSSSSASRLNYYTQYF	TGTGCCAGCAGCTCTTCTAGCGCTTCGCGGCTTAACTATTATACGCAGTATTTT
.	TRBV7-9	TRBJ2-2	many	CGGRPEGTGELFF	TGTGGTGGGAGGCCCGAAGGCACCGGGGAGCTGTTTTTT
TRBD2	TRBV4-3	TRBJ2-2	.	CASSRGWREYGELFF	TGCGCCAGCAGTAGAGGTTGGCGGGAGTACGGGGAGCTGTTTTTT
.	TRBV12-3/TRBV12-4	TRBJ2-1	.	CASTPKGLNNEQFF	TGTGCCAGCACCCCAAAGGGCCTTAACAATGAGCAGTTCTTC
.	TRBV7-2	TRBJ2-3	many	CASSSGPGVDTQYF	TGTGCCAGCAGCTCCGGGCCGGGGGTAGATACGCAGTATTTT
TRBD1	TRBV28	TRBJ1-5	medium-sized	CASSPGQVAQPQHF	TGTGCCAGCAGTCCGGGACAGGTTGCTCAGCCCCAGCATTTT
TRBD2	TRBV7-2	TRBJ2-3	.	CASSLPGTSGGVRTQYF	TGTGCCAGCAGCTTACCAGGGACTAGCGGGGGGGTTCGTACGCAGTATTTT
.	TRBV24-1	TRBJ2-5	medium-sized	CAGPFSSETQYF	TGTGCCGGACCGTTCAGTTCAGAGACCCAGTACTTC
TRBD1	TRBV7-2	TRBJ2-5	.	CASSLATGRETQYF	TGTGCCAGCAGCTTAGCGACAGGGCGGGAGACCCAGTACTTC
TRBD1	TRBV10-3	TRBJ2-3	medium-sized	CAISWTGGWTDTQYF	TGTGCCATCAGTTGGACAGGGGGTTGGACAGATACGCAGTATTTT
.	TRBV7-9	TRBJ2-1	many	CASSSHNEQFF	TGTGCCAGCAGCTCTCACAATGAGCAGTTCTTC
TRBD2	TRBV9	TRBJ2-5	few	CASSGVAAGGQETQYF	TGTGCCAGCAGCGGCGTTGCCGCGGGGGGCCAAGAGACCCAGTACTTC
TRBD1	TRBV12-3/TRBV12-4	TRBJ2-7	few	CASSLGQGTEQYF	TGTGCCAGCAGCCTGGGACAGGGGACCGAGCAGTACTTC
.	TRBV9	TRBJ2-7	many	CASSVDPNGRYEQYF	TGTGCCAGCAGCGTAGATCCAAACGGGCGCTACGAGCAGTACTTC
TRBD1	TRBV7-2	TRBJ2-3	many	CASSSRQGYTDTQYF	TGTGCCAGCAGCTCCCGACAGGGGTACACAGATACGCAGTATTTT
TRBD1	TRBV6-2/TRBV6-3	TRBJ2-7	.	CASSPDRGNYEQYF	TGTGCCAGCAGCCCCGACAGGGGGAACTACGAGCAGTACTTC
TRBD2	TRBV11-2	TRBJ2-5	medium-sized	CASSLELSGGAAETQYF	TGTGCCAGCAGCCTAGAGCTTAGCGGGGGGGCCGCAGAGACCCAGTACTTC
.	TRBV9	TRBJ2-2	many	CASSVEVQGTGELFF	TGTGCCAGCAGCGTAGAGGTTCAGGGCACCGGGGAGCTGTTTTTT
TRBD1	TRBV20-1	TRBJ1-6	medium-sized	CSARDRDRGNSPLHF	TGCAGTGCTAGAGATAGGGACAGGGGCAATTCACCCCTCCACTTT
.	TRBV9	TRBJ1-4	.	CASSVSTLPGEKLFF	TGTGCCAGCAGCGTGTCGACCCTACCTGGGGAAAAACTGTTTTTT
.	TRBV7-9	TRBJ2-3	medium-sized	CASSLKHRVEQYF	TGTGCCAGCAGCTTGAAACACCGGGTCGAGCAGTATTTT
TRBD1	TRBV6-1	TRBJ1-2	.	CASSEFFRGSGYTF	TGTGCCAGCAGTGAATTTTTCAGGGGGAGTGGCTACACCTTC
.	TRBV19	TRBJ1-6	.	CASSPYGGFRSPLHF	TGTGCCAGTAGTCCTTATGGGGGTTTTAGGTCACCCCTCCACTTT
.	TRBV29-1	TRBJ2-2	few	CSVEDLSRELFF	TGCAGCGTTGAAGACCTTTCCCGGGAGCTGTTTTTT
TRBD2	TRBV7-2	TRBJ2-4	.	CASSPQTSGGWAKNIQYF	TGTGCCAGCAGCCCACAGACTAGCGGGGGCTGGGCCAAAAACATTCAGTACTTC
.	TRBV25-1	TRBJ2-5	.	CASTEWGVETQYF	TGTGCCAGCACCGAATGGGGTGTGGAGACCCAGTACTTC
.	TRBV11-1	TRBJ1-1	medium-sized	CASSPGRGSSTEAFF	TGTGCCAGCAGCCCTGGGCGGGGAAGTAGCACTGAAGCTTTCTTT